The 32 T cell receptor beta chains presented below share a single source sample, sequenced in a study of blood T cell repertoires in COVID-19. The data were produced by immunoSEQ multiplex PCR, yet TCRdb's version contains in-frame clones alone and is incomplete. Of roughly 200,000 clones in the sample, about nine tenths are singletons; the top ten hold under 2%. The sequenced sample consisted of peripheral blood. Every receptor here comes from a man between 18 and 35 years old with active or convalescent COVID-19.

The CDR3: CASSLEGTSGTEQFF. CDR3 in DNA: TGTGCCAGCAGCTTAGAAGGGACTAGCGGGACTGAGCAGTTCTTC. The rearrangement links TRBV11-3 to TRBJ2-1; 13 nucleotides line up with TRBD2. Unmatched junction bases numbered 2, after V lost 0 bases and J lost 9 bases. Germline V gene data show CDR1 as SGHNT and CDR2 as YENEEA. CDR3 length: 15 amino acids.

The rearrangement uses TRBV28 and TRBJ2-1; D remains unclear. Trimming took off 4 bases at V and 1 base at J, with 14 bases between the two ends. CDR3 length: 16 amino acids. Per the germline V gene, CDR1 is MDHEN and CDR2 is SYDVKM. The CDR3 DNA sequence: TGTGCCAGCAGTTCGAGATCAGCGTGGTCCTACAATGAGCAGTTCTTC. Protein product: CASSSRSAWSYNEQFF.

This clone was seen more than once but under ten times. The chain couples TRBV18 to TRBJ1-3; the D gene is possibly TRBD1 (5 bases). Trimming stripped 3 bases from V and 0 bases from J, with 15 bases between. From germline, CDR1 is KGHSH and CDR2 LQKENI. The CDR3 contains 17 residues. Written as DNA, the CDR3 is TGTGCCAGCTCACCGAACGGGGGACCGAGCTCTGGAAACACCATATATTTT. Translation: CASSPNGGPSSGNTIYF.

J is TRBJ2-3 and V is TRBV27; 10 bases map to TRBD2. V lost 2 bases, J lost 2 bases, and 13 bases stayed unmatched. The CDR3 sequence is 19 residues long. The germline V gene encodes CDR1 MNHEY and CDR2 SMNVEV (reference sequence). CDR3 region: CASSLRLASGGKITDTQYF. Here the CDR3 DNA reads TGTGCCAGCAGTTTAAGGTTGGCTAGCGGGGGCAAAATCACAGATACGCAGTATTTT.

CDR3 protein: CASSRIGTGGRPGNTIYF. CDR3 sequence (DNA): TGTGCCAGCAGTCGAATAGGGACAGGGGGCCGCCCAGGAAACACCATATATTTT. The chain is built from TRBV27 and TRBJ1-3, with 12 nucleotides matching TRBD1. Germline-derived CDR1 and CDR2 are MNHEY and SMNVEV (reference sequence). V lost 5 bases, J lost 4 bases, and 12 bases stayed unmatched. This CDR3 spans 18 amino acids.

This clone appeared a single time. The V and J genes are TRBV6-1 and TRBJ1-2; D gene unclear. V lost 3 bases, J lost 0 bases, and 5 bases lay in between. Germline CDR1 MNHNS, CDR2 SASEGT. The CDR3 length is 13 residues. The CDR3 spells CASSDSANYGYTF. CDR3 DNA sequence: TGTGCCAGCAGTGATTCAGCTAACTATGGCTACACCTTC.

V gene TRBV10-2 combines with J gene TRBJ2-1; 10 bases map to TRBD2. The CDR3 contains 15 residues. Germline V CDR1 and CDR2: WSHSY, SAAADI. Trimming at V came to 7 bases and at J to 4 bases, leaving 7 bases not matched to a gene. The CDR3 reads CASTPGLAVYNEQFF. Here the CDR3 DNA reads TGCGCCAGCACCCCCGGACTAGCGGTTTACAATGAGCAGTTCTTC.

The V and J genes are TRBV7-9 and TRBJ2-1, with D tentatively TRBD1 (6 bases). The CDR3 spans 12 residues. CDR1 and CDR2 from the germline V gene are SEHNR and FQNEAQ (reference sequence). V lost 5 bases and J lost 7, with 9 bases in between. This chain's CDR3 is CASSTTGNEQFF. The CDR3 DNA reads TGTGCCAGCAGCACGACAGGAAATGAGCAGTTCTTC.

V is TRBV6-1 and J is TRBJ2-5; possible D gene TRBD2, 5 bases. Germline loops: CDR1 MNHNS, CDR2 SASEGT. CDR3 length equals 13 residues. The germline V and J ends were trimmed by 1 base and 9 bases, with 12 bases remaining between them. CDR3 in amino acids: CASSEGRGTAQYF. CDR3 bases: TGTGCCAGCAGTGAAGGACGGGGTACGGCCCAGTACTTC.

The chain has TRBV6-5 and TRBJ1-1; the D gene is possibly TRBD1 (5 bases). Trimming cost V 4 bases and J 4 bases, with 19 bases left between them. This CDR3 region has 16 residues. Germline V lookup: CDR1 MNHEY, CDR2 SVGAGI. CDR3 coding DNA: TGTGCCAGCAGTTCAGGGTTGCTTCCCACTTCCACTGAAGCTTTCTTT. Translation: CASSSGLLPTSTEAFF.

V gene TRBV2 combines with J gene TRBJ2-1, with TRBD2 identical over 7 bases. The length of the CDR3 is 15 residues. The V segment lost 5 bases and the J segment 5 bases; nucleotides outside the gene matches: 9. CDR1 is SNHLY and CDR2 is FYNNEI in the germline V gene. CDR3 in amino acids: CASSKSGVEDNEQFF. DNA of the CDR3: TGTGCCAGCAGTAAAAGCGGGGTGGAGGACAATGAGCAGTTCTTC.

The chain combines TRBV5-1 with TRBJ2-3; D perhaps matches TRBD2 (7 bases). CDR1 and CDR2 (germline): SGHRS, YFSETQ. Deletions cut 2 bases from V and 6 bases from J, with 10 bases between. The CDR3 length is 13 residues. The CDR3 loop reads CASSLGGADTQYF. The DNA of the CDR3 is TGCGCCAGCAGCTTAGGGGGGGCGGATACGCAGTATTTT.

The rearrangement links TRBV4-2 to TRBJ2-3, with 8 bases fitting TRBD2. From germline, CDR1 is LGHNA and CDR2 YNFKEQ. Trimming took 0 bases from V and 4 from J; bases not matched to a gene: 3. This CDR3 region has 15 residues. The CDR3 nucleotides are TGTGCCAGCAGCCAAGAGAGCGGGAGTGCAGATACGCAGTATTTT. It encodes CASSQESGSADTQYF.

This clone came up once. The chain carries TRBV12-3 or TRBV12-4 and TRBJ1-1, with D tentatively TRBD1 (6 bases). V dropped 5 bases and J dropped 5 bases, with 12 bases sitting between them. The CDR3 length is 13 residues. In DNA, the CDR3 is TGTGCCAGCAGTCAAGGGGGAAGGACTGAAGCTTTCTTT. Translated: CASSQGGRTEAFF.

J is TRBJ2-1 and V is TRBV7-9, with 7 nucleotides matching TRBD2. The germline V gene encodes CDR1 SEHNR and CDR2 FQNEAQ (reference sequence). The junction had 4 bases not matched to a gene; V was cut back by 5 bases and J by 3 bases. CDR3 size: 14 residues. The CDR3, as DNA: TGTGCCAGCAGCCGCGGGAGTTTCTACAATGAGCAGTTCTTC. It codes for CASSRGSFYNEQFF.

The J gene is TRBJ2-1, the V gene TRBV30, with D unresolved. Trimming took 2 bases from V and 3 from J, leaving 5 bases between them. CDR1 is GTSNPN, CDR2 SVGIG, per germline (reference sequence). The CDR3 is 12 amino acids. The CDR3: CAWSPSYNEQFF. The CDR3 DNA sequence: TGTGCCTGGAGTCCCAGCTACAATGAGCAGTTCTTC.

The chain uses TRBV2 and TRBJ1-2, with D uncertain. This CDR3 has 15 residues. V was trimmed by 2 bases and J by 2 bases, leaving 12 bases between them. Germline V lookup: CDR1 SNHLY, CDR2 FYNNEI. The CDR3 coding sequence is TGTGCCAGCAGTGAAAGCAACAGTTTGAACTATGGCTACACCTTC. Translating it yields CASSESNSLNYGYTF. The whole variable domain, filled in from reference TRBV2 and TRBJ1-2, reads EPEVTQTPSHQVTQMGQEVILRCVPISNHLYFYWYRQILGQKVEFLVSFYNNEISEKSEIFDDQFSVERPDGSNFTLKIRSTKLEDSAMYFCASSESNSLNYGYTFGSGTRLTVV.

The chain recombines TRBV7-8 with TRBJ2-7; TRBD1 agrees at 12 bases. With 5 bases clipped from V and 1 base from J, the junction kept 6 bases outside the gene matches. The CDR3 covers 16 residues. Germline V gene sequence: CDR1 SGHVS, CDR2 FQNEAQ. The CDR3 DNA is TGTGCCAGCAGCAAGGGACAGGGGGCCATTTCCTACGAGCAGTACTTC. It encodes CASSKGQGAISYEQYF.

This sequence joins TRBV19 and TRBJ1-2; weak D call: TRBD1 (6 bases). Germline lookup yields CDR1 LNHDA and CDR2 SQIVND (reference sequence). CDR3 length equals 15 residues. V lost 5 bases, J lost 2 bases, and 15 bases lay in between. The CDR3 sequence is CASSVTGFPNYGYTF. As DNA, the CDR3 is TGTGCCAGTAGTGTTACAGGGTTCCCCAACTATGGCTACACCTTC.

The gene calls are TRBV19 and TRBJ1-5; weak D call: TRBD1 (5 bases). This CDR3 is built from 15 residues. V was clipped by 8 bases and J by 1 base, with 15 bases between them. The germline V gene encodes CDR1 LNHDA and CDR2 SQIVND (reference sequence). The CDR3, as DNA: TGTGCCAGTGACCAGGGCGGGGGAAGCAATCAGCCCCAGCATTTT. This translates into CASDQGGGSNQPQHF. The variable domain in full, completed from reference TRBV19 and TRBJ1-5, reads DGGITQSPKYLFRKEGQNVTLSCEQNLNHDAMYWYRQDPGQGLRLIYYSQIVNDFQKGDIAEGYSVSREKKESFPLTVTSAQKNPTAFYLCASDQGGGSNQPQHFGDGTRLSIL.

V is TRBV5-1 and J is TRBJ2-5; 7 bases are a match to TRBD2. The CDR3 is 14 residues long. J lost 2 bases, V lost 1 base, and 2 bases had no gene match. Germline V gene sequence: CDR1 SGHRS, CDR2 YFSETQ. In DNA form, the CDR3 reads TGCGCCAGCAGCTTGCTGGGGGGGCAAGAGACCCAGTACTTC. Protein: CASSLLGGQETQYF.

This chain links TRBV15 with TRBJ1-2; the D gene is possibly TRBD1 (6 bases). From germline, CDR1 is LNHNV and CDR2 YYDKDF (reference sequence). Trimming left V 5 bases short and J 8 bases short, with 18 bases between. The CDR3 covers 14 residues. The CDR3 DNA is TGTGCCACCAGCGGAGGACAGCCCTATAGAGGCTACACCTTC. Its protein product is CATSGGQPYRGYTF.

J is TRBJ1-2 and V is TRBV27; D is unclear. The CDR3 is 16 residues long. Trimming took off 5 bases at V and 4 bases at J, with 20 bases between the two ends. Per the germline V gene, CDR1 is MNHEY and CDR2 is SMNVEV (reference sequence). The CDR3 DNA reads as TGTGCCAGCAGTGAGACTCCTACCATTGTCGGCTATGGCTACACCTTC. Its translation is CASSETPTIVGYGYTF.

The chain employs TRBV3-1 (or the pseudogene TRBV3-2) and TRBJ2-5; D remains ambiguous. This CDR3 has 15 residues. CDR1 and CDR2 from the germline V gene are LGHDT and YNNKEL (reference sequence). Trimming cost V 0 bases and J 1 base, with 9 bases left between them. CDR3 nucleotides: TGTGCCAGCAGCCAAGATCCGGGTGGCCAAGAGACCCAGTACTTC. Protein: CASSQDPGGQETQYF.

This sequence joins TRBV29-1 and TRBJ1-2, with D possibly TRBD1 on 6 matching bases. Germline V gene lookup returns CDR1 SQVTM and CDR2 ANQGSEA. CDR3 length: 11 amino acids. The ends were cut back, 7 bases at V and 9 bases at J, with 15 bases in the middle. CDR3 region: CSDEKGERYTF. As DNA, the CDR3 is TGCAGCGATGAGAAGGGGGAACGCTACACCTTC.

The chain employs TRBV19 and TRBJ1-5; D call uncertain. CDR3 size: 15 residues. Trimming pared 3 bases from V and 1 base from J, leaving 10 bases between. Germline V CDR1 and CDR2: LNHDA, SQIVND (reference sequence). DNA for the CDR3: TGTGCCAGTAGTATGGCGACATTGAGCAATCAGCCCCAGCATTTT. Amino acids: CASSMATLSNQPQHF.

This chain uses TRBV10-3 with TRBJ1-3; 8 bases map to TRBD1. Germline-derived CDR1 and CDR2 are ENHRY and SYGVKD. The CDR3 loop spans 15 amino acids. J lost 2 bases, V lost 5 bases, and 5 bases had no gene match. This chain's CDR3 is CAISKQGGPGNTIYF. CDR3 bases: TGTGCCATCAGTAAACAGGGGGGACCTGGAAACACCATATATTTT.

J is TRBJ2-2 and V is TRBV25-1; D uncertain. CDR1 is MGHDK and CDR2 is SYGVNS in the germline V gene. This CDR3 has 15 residues. V was trimmed by 3 bases and J by 4 bases, leaving 12 bases between them. The CDR3 DNA sequence: TGTGCCAGCAGTGACGGGTCCGTTCGCACCGGGGAGCTGTTTTTT. This gives the protein CASSDGSVRTGELFF.

This chain links TRBV10-3 with TRBJ2-7; 12 bases are shared with TRBD2. This CDR3 region has 14 residues. Germline-derived CDR1 and CDR2 are ENHRY and SYGVKD. The ends lost 4 bases at V and 3 bases at J; junction bases unmatched: 1. The chain's CDR3 is CAISATSGGYEQYF. The CDR3 region has the DNA TGTGCCATCAGTGCGACTAGCGGGGGCTACGAGCAGTACTTC.

CDR3 coding DNA: TGTGCCAGCAGCCGCGGGCAGGAAAATTATGGCTACACCTTC. Amino acid sequence: CASSRGQENYGYTF. The rearrangement joins TRBV7-9 to TRBJ1-2, with unresolved D. The CDR3 contains 14 residues. Germline V gene sequence: CDR1 SEHNR, CDR2 FQNEAQ (reference sequence). Trimming cost V 5 bases and J 5 bases, with 15 bases left between them. Drawing the rest from reference TRBV7-9 and TRBJ1-2, the complete variable domain is DTGVSQNPRHKITKRGQNVTFRCDPISEHNRLYWYRQTLGQGPEFLTYFQNEAQLEKSRLLSDRFSAERPKGSFSTLEIQRTEQGDSAMYLCASSRGQENYGYTFGSGTRLTVV.

The rearrangement joins TRBV5-5 to TRBJ1-1; D gene uncertain. The CDR3 runs to 12 residues. Germline V CDR1 and CDR2: SGHKS, YYEKEE (reference sequence). With 3 bases removed from V and 10 bases from J, the gap between germline ends came to 13 bases. CDR3 DNA: TGTGCCAGCAGCTATCAGGAGCGGGGAGCTTTCTTT. Protein product: CASSYQERGAFF.

The rearrangement joins TRBV5-1 to TRBJ1-4, with 9 bases lining up with TRBD1. The V gene end was trimmed by 4 bases and the J gene end by 2 bases; junction bases not matched to a gene: 9. There are 17 residues in the CDR3. The germline V gene encodes CDR1 SGHRS and CDR2 YFSETQ. This chain's CDR3 is CASSLPGQGATNEKLFF. DNA of the CDR3: TGCGCCAGCAGCCTACCGGGACAGGGCGCGACTAATGAAAAACTGTTTTTT.